This T cell receptor (beta chain) was sequenced for a study of CD8 T cells in Susac syndrome. Sequencing of TCR beta covered CD8+ and CD4+ T cells obtained from blood. Through negative isolation, CD4+ and CD8+ T cells were obtained, while TEMRA cells were enriched using FACS. Roughly 0.45 to 1 ug RNA was reverse transcribed with random hexamers. Multiplex immunoSEQ PCR targeted 54 Vbeta and 13 Jbeta TCR beta segments. TCRdb processed the immunoSEQ multiplex PCR reads anew with MiXCR; each CDR3 protein has one entry. Of a few hundred thousand distinct CDR3 sequences listed, around 84% were seen once; the top ten hold over 0.09%. CDR1 LNHDA and CDR2 SQIVND come from the germline V gene (reference sequence). CDR3 length equals 14 residues. J lost 3 bases, V lost 7 bases, and 8 bases had no gene match.

The receptor comes from a human donor with multiple sclerosis. Sequenced input: CD8+ T cells from PBMCs. The chain combines TRBV19 with TRBJ1-1, with 7 bases aligning to TRBD1. The CDR3: CASTPDRRYTEAFF. DNA for the CDR3: TGTGCCAGTACCCCGGACAGGAGATACACTGAAGCTTTCTTT.